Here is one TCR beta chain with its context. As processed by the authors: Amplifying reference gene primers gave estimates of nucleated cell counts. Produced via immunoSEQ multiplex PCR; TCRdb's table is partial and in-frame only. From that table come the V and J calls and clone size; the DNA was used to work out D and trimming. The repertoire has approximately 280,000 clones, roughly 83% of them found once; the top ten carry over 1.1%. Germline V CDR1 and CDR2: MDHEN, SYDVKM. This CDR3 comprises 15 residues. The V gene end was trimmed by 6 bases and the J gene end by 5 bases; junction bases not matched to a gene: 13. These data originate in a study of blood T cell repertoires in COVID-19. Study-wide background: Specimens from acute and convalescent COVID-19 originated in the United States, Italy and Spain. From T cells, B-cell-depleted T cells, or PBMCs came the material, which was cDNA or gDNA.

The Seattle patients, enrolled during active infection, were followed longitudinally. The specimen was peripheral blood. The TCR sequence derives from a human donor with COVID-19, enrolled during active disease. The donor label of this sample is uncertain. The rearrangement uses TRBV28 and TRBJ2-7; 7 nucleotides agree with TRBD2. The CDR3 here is CASSPTGLVSHEQYF. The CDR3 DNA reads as TGTGCCAGCAGCCCTACCGGACTAGTTTCCCACGAGCAGTACTTC.